A selection of T cell receptor beta chains follows, all from one sample in a study of T cell responses to AZD1222 COVID-19 vaccine. Data came from immunoSEQ multiplex PCR; TCRdb stores just in-frame clones and leaves some out. There are fewer than 85,000 clones in the sample; approximately 90% occur only once, and around 7.1% lies in the top ten. Sequenced here: peripheral blood, sampled on day 0 of MenACWY control vaccination. These receptors originate from an adult in good health. Both conserved end residues are trimmed from each CDR3.

J gene: TRBJ1-1; V gene: TRBV28; CDR3 protein: ASSPTRTGGTEAF
J gene: TRBJ2-1; V gene: TRBV2; CDR3 protein: ASSERQFQSNEQF
J gene: TRBJ2-3; V gene: TRBV18; CDR3 protein: ASSPRGTETDTQY
J gene: TRBJ1-1; V gene: TRBV7-2; CDR3 protein: ASSPGQGWGEAF
J gene: TRBJ2-1; V gene: TRBV15; CDR3 protein: ATSRDGSGRAGDNEQF
J gene: TRBJ1-5; V gene: TRBV28; CDR3 protein: ASSRPGQGPNQPQH
J gene: TRBJ1-5; V gene: TRBV6-6; CDR3 protein: ASRPLLTPNQPQH
J gene: TRBJ2-7; V gene: TRBV6-5; CDR3 protein: ASSQGLPSYEQY
J gene: TRBJ1-2; V gene: TRBV11-2; CDR3 protein: ASSFTRQAGYT
J gene: TRBJ1-1; V gene: TRBV28; CDR3 protein: ASSDSHTEAF